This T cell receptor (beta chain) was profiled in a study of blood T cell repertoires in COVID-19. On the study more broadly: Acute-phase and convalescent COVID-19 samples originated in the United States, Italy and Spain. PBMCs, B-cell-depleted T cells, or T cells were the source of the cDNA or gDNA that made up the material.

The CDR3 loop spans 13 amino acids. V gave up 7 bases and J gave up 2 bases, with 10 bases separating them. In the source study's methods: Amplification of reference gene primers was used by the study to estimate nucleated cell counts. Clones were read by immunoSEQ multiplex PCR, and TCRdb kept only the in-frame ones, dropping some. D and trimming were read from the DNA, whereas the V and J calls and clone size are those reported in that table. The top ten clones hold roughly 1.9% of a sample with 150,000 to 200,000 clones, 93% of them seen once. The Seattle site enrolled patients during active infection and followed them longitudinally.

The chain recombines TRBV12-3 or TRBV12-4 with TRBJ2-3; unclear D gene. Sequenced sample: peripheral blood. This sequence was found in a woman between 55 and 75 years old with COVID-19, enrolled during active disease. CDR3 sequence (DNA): TGTGCCAGCATCCTTGGCAACACAGATACGCAGTATTTT. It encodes CASILGNTDTQYF.